Here is one T cell receptor (beta chain) with its context. The sample originates from a study of cytomegalovirus exposure and HLA in healthy donors. J was trimmed by 2 bases and V by 6 bases; bases with no gene match: 7. Germline CDR1 reads LNHDA; CDR2 reads SQIVND (reference sequence). CDR3 length equals 15 residues. Primers for the PCR totalled 60 Vbeta and 13 Jbeta. Method: immunoSEQ multiplex PCR; TCRdb's copy keeps in-frame clones and lacks some. This sample has some 110,000 clones, with around three fifths found just once. The chain uses TRBV19 and TRBJ2-3, with TRBD2 identical over 8 bases. This TCR came from a woman aged 40 to 49 in good health and CMV-seropositive. Specimen: PBMCs. Here the CDR3 reads CASSWWRGDTDTQYF. Here the CDR3 DNA reads TGTGCCAGTAGCTGGTGGCGGGGGGACACAGATACGCAGTATTTT.